Given below is one T cell receptor beta chain in context. Antigen unknown. The data were produced by immunoSEQ multiplex PCR, yet TCRdb's version contains in-frame clones alone and is incomplete. This sample has 25,000 to 30,000 clones, with around 67% found just once. Before sequencing, viral peptide pools were used by the ViraFEST assay to expand antigen-specific CD4+ T cells. Having been cultured for around ten days, the cells underwent CD4+ T cell isolation. Vaccination of participants consisted of two doses of either the BNT162b2 or mRNA-1273 vaccine. The data were obtained in a study of vaccination effects on CD4 cells after COVID-19. Material: CD4+ T cells from PBMCs cultured with HCoV-229E spike peptides, obtained after COVID-19 vaccination. The TCR comes from a human donor who received a COVID-19 vaccine.

The CDR3 DNA follows: TGCACCAGCAGCCAGCTTCAATTAATCAACAGGGACACCGGGGAGCTGTTTTTT. Translation gives CTSSQLQLINRDTGELFF. The V and J genes are TRBV1 and TRBJ2-2; the table's D call of TRBD1 was not tested on the DNA. TRBV1 is tagged as a pseudogene. This CDR3 region has 18 residues.